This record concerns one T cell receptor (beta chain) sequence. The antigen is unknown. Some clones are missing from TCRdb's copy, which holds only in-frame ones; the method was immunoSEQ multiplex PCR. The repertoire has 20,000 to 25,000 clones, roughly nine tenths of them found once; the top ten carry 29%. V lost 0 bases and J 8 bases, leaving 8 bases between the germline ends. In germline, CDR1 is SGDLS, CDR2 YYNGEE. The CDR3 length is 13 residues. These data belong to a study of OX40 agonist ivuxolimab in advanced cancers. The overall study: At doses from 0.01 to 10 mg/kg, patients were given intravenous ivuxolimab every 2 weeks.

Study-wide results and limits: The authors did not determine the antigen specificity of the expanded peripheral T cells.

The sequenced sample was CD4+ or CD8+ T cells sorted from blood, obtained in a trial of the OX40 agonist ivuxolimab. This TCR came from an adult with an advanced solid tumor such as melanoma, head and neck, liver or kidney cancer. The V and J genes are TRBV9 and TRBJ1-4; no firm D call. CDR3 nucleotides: TGTGCCAGCAGCGTAGACCCAGCCGAAAAACTGTTTTTT. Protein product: CASSVDPAEKLFF.